This T cell receptor beta chain derives from a study of cytomegalovirus exposure and HLA in healthy donors. The PCR employed 60 Vbeta primers together with 13 Jbeta primers. The assay was immunoSEQ multiplex PCR, and TCRdb's table has in-frame clones only and misses some. The data hold 150,000 to 200,000 clones, with around 85% observed a single time. This CDR3 contains 14 residues. Germline assignment: CDR1 MNHNY and CDR2 SVGAGI (reference sequence). With 7 bases clipped from V and 6 bases from J, the junction kept 6 bases outside the gene matches. In its sample, this clone was seen a few times. Sequenced: PBMCs. This rearrangement joins TRBV6-6 to TRBJ1-5; 10 bases are shared with TRBD1. This clonotype was obtained from a man younger than 30 in good health and CMV-seronegative. The CDR3 spells CASTGTGDSQPQHF. CDR3 DNA sequence: TGTGCCAGCACCGGGACAGGGGATAGTCAGCCCCAGCATTTT.